Below are 9 T cell receptor beta chains sequenced from a single sample in a study of CD4+ T cells in melanoma. Using immunoSEQ multiplex PCR, the repertoire was profiled, and TCRdb retains in-frame clones only, with some absent. The sample has tens of thousands of clones, almost 70% seen once; the top ten hold approximately 5%. Sequencing input: tumor tissue. The receptors stem from a human donor with melanoma.

The chain carries TRBV18 and TRBJ2-7; D is perhaps TRBD1 (5 bases). Trimming removed 5 bases from V and 0 bases from J, with 8 bases in between. Germline loops: CDR1 KGHSH, CDR2 LQKENI. The CDR3 has 13 amino acids. The CDR3 nucleotides read TGTGCCAGCTCAACAGGCCGCTCCTACGAGCAGTACTTC. It translates to CASSTGRSYEQYF.

Points on this clone: The junction and the germline gene differ at one end; a read error may be behind it. The chain employs TRBV28 and TRBJ2-5; a weak D match, TRBD2 (5 bases). The germline V gene encodes CDR1 MDHEN and CDR2 SYDVKM. CDR3 size: 12 residues. CDR3 loop: CASGLDQGTQYF. CDR3 in DNA: TGTGCCAGCGGACTTGACCAAGGGACCCAGTACTTC.

Only a few counts were recorded for this clone. The chain employs TRBV28 and TRBJ1-1; perhaps TRBD1 as D (6 bases). Trimming left V 3 bases short and J 2 bases short, with 13 bases between. The CDR3 has 15 amino acids. Germline V gives CDR1 MDHEN, CDR2 SYDVKM. The DNA of the CDR3 is TGTGCCAGCAGTTTGGTTATACAGGGAAACACTGAAGCTTTCTTT. It yields the protein CASSLVIQGNTEAFF. Variable domain in full (rest from reference TRBV28 and TRBJ1-1): DVKVTQSSRYLVKRTGEKVFLECVQDMDHENMFWYRQDPGLGLRLIYFSYDVKMKEKGDIPEGYSVSREKKERFSLILESASTNQTSMYLCASSLVIQGNTEAFFGQGTRLTVV.

V and J are TRBV6-1 and TRBJ1-2, with D tentatively TRBD1 (5 bases). V was trimmed by 1 base and J by 1 base, leaving 10 bases between them. The CDR3 covers 15 residues. From germline, CDR1 is MNHNS and CDR2 SASEGT. The CDR3 spells CASSEGGANNYGYTF. The CDR3 nucleotides are TGTGCCAGCAGTGAAGGGGGCGCTAATAACTATGGCTACACCTTC.

The J gene is TRBJ2-2, the V gene TRBV5-6, with D tentatively TRBD1 (6 bases). There are 15 residues in the CDR3. Germline CDR1 reads SGHDT; CDR2 reads YYEEEE. Trimming cost V 1 base and J 5 bases, with 12 bases left between them. In DNA, the CDR3 is TGTGCCAGCAGCTTGCGGGTTCAGGGGACCGGGGAGCTGTTTTTT. It is translated as CASSLRVQGTGELFF.

The chain uses TRBV7-8 and TRBJ2-5, with D unresolved. Germline values: CDR1 SGHVS, CDR2 FQNEAQ. Trimming removed 1 base from V and 1 base from J, with 4 bases in between. The CDR3 extends over 13 amino acids. The DNA for the CDR3 is TGTGCCAGCAGCTTAGGACTCCAAGAGACCCAGTACTTC. Its protein product is CASSLGLQETQYF. Looking up the rest from reference TRBV7-8 and TRBJ2-5 gives the full variable domain: GAGVSQSPRYKVAKRGQDVALRCDPISGHVSLFWYQQALGQGPEFLTYFQNEAQLDKSGLPSDRFFAERPEGSVSTLKIQRTQQEDSAVYLCASSLGLQETQYFGPGTRLLVL.

The genes are TRBV28 and TRBJ2-7, with 8 bases matching TRBD2. With V trimmed by 1 base and J by 4 bases, 6 bases remained unmatched. Per the germline V gene, CDR1 is MDHEN and CDR2 is SYDVKM. CDR3 length: 15 residues. For the CDR3, the DNA is TGTGCCAGCAGTTTATCGGGGGGGGGACTATACGAGCAGTACTTC. Protein: CASSLSGGGLYEQYF.

The V call is TRBV5-6, the J call TRBJ2-5; 7 positions agree with TRBD2. This CDR3 contains 14 residues. CDR1 and CDR2 (germline): SGHDT, YYEEEE. V lost 1 base and J lost 1; bases outside the gene matches: 1. CDR3 in amino acids: CASSLSGGQETQYF. CDR3 nucleotide sequence: TGTGCCAGCAGCTTGTCGGGGGGCCAAGAGACCCAGTACTTC.

The V call is TRBV2, the J call TRBJ2-5; D not resolved. Trimming pared 6 bases from V and 1 base from J, leaving 6 bases between. Germline assignment: CDR1 SNHLY and CDR2 FYNNEI. The CDR3 runs 12 residues. DNA for the CDR3: TGTGCCAGCAGCTCGCTCCAAGAGACCCAGTACTTC. Protein sequence: CASSSLQETQYF.